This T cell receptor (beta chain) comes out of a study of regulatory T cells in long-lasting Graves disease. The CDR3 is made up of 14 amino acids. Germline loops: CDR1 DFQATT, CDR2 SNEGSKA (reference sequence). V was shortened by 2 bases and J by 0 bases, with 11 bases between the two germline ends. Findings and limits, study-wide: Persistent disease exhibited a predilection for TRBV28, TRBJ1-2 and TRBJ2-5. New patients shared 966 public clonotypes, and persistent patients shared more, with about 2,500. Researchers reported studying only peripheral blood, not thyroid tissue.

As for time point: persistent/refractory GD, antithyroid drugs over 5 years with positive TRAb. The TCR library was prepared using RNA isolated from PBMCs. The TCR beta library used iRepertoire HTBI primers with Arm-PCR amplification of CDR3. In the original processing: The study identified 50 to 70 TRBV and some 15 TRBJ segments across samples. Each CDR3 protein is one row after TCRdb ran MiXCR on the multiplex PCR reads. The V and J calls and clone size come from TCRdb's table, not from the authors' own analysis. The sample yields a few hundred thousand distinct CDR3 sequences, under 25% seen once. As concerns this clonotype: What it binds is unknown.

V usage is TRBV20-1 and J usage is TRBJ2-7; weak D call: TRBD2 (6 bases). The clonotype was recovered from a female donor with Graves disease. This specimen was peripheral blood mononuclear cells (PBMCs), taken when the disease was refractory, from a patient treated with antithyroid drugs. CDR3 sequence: CSARRAGFSYEQYF. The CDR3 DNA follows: TGCAGTGCTAGAAGGGCGGGATTCTCCTACGAGCAGTACTTC.